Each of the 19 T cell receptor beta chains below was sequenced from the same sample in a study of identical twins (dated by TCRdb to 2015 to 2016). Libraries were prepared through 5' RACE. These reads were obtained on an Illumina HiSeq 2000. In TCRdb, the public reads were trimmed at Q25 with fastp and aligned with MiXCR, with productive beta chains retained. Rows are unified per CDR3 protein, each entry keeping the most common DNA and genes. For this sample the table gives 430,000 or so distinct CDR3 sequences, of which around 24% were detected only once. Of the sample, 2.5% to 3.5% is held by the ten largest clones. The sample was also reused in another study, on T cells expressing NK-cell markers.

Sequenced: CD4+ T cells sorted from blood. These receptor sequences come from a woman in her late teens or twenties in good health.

The CDR3 sequence is CASSHEWQTQYF. CDR3 bases: TGTGCCAGCAGCCATGAATGGCAGACCCAGTACTTC. The chain combines TRBV11-2 with TRBJ2-5, with D unclear. Looked up from germline, CDR1 is SGHAT and CDR2 is FQNNGV. Trimming stripped 5 bases from V and 6 bases from J, with 10 bases between. CDR3 length equals 12 residues.

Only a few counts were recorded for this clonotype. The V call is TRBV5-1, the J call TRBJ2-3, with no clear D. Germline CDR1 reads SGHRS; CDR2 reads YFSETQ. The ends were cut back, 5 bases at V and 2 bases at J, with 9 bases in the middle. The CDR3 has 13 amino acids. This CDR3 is CASRTRVTDTQYF. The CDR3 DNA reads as TGCGCCAGCAGAACACGGGTCACAGATACGCAGTATTTT.

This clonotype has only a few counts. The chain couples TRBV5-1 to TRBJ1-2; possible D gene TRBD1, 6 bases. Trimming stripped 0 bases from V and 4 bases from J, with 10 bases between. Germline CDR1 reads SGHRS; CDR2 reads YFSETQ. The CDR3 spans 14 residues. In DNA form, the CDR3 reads TGCGCCAGCAGCTTGGTCGGGGGCAGCTATGGCTACACCTTC. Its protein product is CASSLVGGSYGYTF.

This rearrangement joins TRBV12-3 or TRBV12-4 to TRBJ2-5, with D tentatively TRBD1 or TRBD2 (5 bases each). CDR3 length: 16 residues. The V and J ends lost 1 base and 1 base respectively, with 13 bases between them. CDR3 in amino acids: CASSLGWDRRQETQYF. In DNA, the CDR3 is TGTGCCAGCAGTTTAGGTTGGGACCGGCGCCAAGAGACCCAGTACTTC.

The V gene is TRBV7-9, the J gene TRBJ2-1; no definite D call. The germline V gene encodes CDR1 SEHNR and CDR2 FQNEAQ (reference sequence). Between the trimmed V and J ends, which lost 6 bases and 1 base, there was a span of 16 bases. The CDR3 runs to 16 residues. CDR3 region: CASRSSGGPSYNEQFF. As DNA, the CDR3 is TGTGCCAGCAGATCTTCCGGCGGACCGTCCTACAATGAGCAGTTCTTC. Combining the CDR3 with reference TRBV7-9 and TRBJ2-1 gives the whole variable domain DTGVSQNPRHKITKRGQNVTFRCDPISEHNRLYWYRQTLGQGPEFLTYFQNEAQLEKSRLLSDRFSAERPKGSFSTLEIQRTEQGDSAMYLCASRSSGGPSYNEQFFGPGTRLTVL.

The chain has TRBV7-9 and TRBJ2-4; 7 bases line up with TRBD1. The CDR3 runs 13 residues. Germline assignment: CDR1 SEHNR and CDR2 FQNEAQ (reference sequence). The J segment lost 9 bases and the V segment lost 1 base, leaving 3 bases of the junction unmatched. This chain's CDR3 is CASSLDRQGIQYF. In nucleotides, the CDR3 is TGTGCCAGCAGCTTAGATAGACAGGGCATTCAGTACTTC.

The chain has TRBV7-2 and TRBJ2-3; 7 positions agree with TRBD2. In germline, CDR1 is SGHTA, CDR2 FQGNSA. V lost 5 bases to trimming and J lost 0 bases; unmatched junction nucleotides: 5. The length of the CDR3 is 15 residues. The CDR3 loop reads CASSPRLASTDTQYF. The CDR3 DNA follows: TGTGCCAGCAGCCCACGACTAGCTAGCACAGATACGCAGTATTTT. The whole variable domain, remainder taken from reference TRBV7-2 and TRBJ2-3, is GAGVSQSPSNKVTEKGKDVELRCDPISGHTALYWYRQSLGQGLEFLIYFQGNSAPDKSGLPSDRFSAERTGGSVSTLTIQRTQQEDSAVYLCASSPRLASTDTQYFGPGTRLTVL.

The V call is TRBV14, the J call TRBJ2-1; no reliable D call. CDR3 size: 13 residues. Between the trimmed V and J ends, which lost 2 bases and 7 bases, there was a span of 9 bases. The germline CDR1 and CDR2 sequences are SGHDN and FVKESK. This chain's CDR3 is CASSQRVVNEQFF. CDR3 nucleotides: TGTGCCAGCAGCCAAAGGGTAGTGAATGAGCAGTTCTTC.

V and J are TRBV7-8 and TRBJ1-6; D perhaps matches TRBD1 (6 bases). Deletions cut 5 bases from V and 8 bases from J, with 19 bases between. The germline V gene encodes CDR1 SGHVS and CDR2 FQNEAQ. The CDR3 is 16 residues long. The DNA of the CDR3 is TGTGCCAGCAGCAAGCCCACGGGGGGGCGCTATTCACCCCTCCACTTT. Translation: CASSKPTGGRYSPLHF.

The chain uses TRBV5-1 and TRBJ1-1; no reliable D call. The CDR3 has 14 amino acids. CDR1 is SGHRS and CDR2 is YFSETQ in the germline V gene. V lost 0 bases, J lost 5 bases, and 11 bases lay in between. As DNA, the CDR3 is TGCGCCAGCAGCTTGGTCGGGTTGCAGACTGAAGCTTTCTTT. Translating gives CASSLVGLQTEAFF.

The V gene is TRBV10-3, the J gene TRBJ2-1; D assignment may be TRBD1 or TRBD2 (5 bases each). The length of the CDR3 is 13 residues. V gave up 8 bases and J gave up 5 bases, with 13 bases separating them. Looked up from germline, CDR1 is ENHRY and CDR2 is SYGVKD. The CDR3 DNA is TGTGCCATCTCTCTCGGGACCAACAATGAGCAGTTCTTC. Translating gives CAISLGTNNEQFF.

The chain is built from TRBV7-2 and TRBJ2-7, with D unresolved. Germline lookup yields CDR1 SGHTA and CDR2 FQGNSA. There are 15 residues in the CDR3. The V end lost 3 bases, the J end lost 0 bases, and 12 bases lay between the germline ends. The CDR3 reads CASSFSYGGSYEQYF. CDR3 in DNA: TGTGCCAGCAGCTTTAGCTATGGCGGCTCCTACGAGCAGTACTTC.

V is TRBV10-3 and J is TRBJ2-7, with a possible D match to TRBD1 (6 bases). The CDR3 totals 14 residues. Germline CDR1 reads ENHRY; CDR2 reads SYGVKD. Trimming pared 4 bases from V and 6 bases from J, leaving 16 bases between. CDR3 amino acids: CAISGLQGRREQYF. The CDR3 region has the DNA TGTGCCATCAGTGGCCTACAGGGCAGGCGCGAGCAGTACTTC.

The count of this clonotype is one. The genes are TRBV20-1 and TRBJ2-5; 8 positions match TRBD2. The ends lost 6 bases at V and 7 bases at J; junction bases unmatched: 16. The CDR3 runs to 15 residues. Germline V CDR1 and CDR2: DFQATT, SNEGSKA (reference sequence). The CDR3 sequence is CSASHAGGPLGTQYF. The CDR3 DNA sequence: TGCAGTGCCTCACACGCGGGAGGCCCCCTCGGGACCCAGTACTTC.

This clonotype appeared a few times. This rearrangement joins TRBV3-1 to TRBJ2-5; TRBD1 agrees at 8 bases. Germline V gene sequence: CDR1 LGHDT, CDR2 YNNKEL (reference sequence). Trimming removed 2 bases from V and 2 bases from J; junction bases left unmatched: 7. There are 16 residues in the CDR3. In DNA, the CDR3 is TGTGCCAGCAGCCAACTCGGACAGGGAGGACAAGAGACCCAGTACTTC. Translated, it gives CASSQLGQGGQETQYF.

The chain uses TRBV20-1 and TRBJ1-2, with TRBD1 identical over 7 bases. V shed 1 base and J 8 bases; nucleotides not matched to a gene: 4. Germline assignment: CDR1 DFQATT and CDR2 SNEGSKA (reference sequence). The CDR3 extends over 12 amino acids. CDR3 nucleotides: TGCAGTGCTAGAGGGACAGGAGGAGGCTACACCTTC. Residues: CSARGTGGGYTF.

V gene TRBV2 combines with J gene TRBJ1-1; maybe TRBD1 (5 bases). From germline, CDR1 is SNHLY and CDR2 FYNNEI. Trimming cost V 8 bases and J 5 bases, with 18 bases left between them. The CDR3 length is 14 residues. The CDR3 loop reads CASVEGALGTEAFF. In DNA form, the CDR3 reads TGTGCCAGCGTAGAAGGGGCGTTGGGGACTGAAGCTTTCTTT.

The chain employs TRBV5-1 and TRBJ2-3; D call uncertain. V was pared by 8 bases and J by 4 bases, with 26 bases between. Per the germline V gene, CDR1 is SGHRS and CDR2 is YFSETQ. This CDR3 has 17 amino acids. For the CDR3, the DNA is TGCGCCAGTAGCACCGGAGATAGGCCCTCTAAGGCAGATACGCAGTATTTT. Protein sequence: CASSTGDRPSKADTQYF.

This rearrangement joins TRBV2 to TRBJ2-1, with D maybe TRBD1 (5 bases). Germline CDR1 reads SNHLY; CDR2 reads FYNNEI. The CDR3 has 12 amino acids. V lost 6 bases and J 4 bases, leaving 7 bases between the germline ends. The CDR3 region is CASRQVYNEQFF. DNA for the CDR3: TGTGCCAGCAGACAGGTATACAATGAGCAGTTCTTC.